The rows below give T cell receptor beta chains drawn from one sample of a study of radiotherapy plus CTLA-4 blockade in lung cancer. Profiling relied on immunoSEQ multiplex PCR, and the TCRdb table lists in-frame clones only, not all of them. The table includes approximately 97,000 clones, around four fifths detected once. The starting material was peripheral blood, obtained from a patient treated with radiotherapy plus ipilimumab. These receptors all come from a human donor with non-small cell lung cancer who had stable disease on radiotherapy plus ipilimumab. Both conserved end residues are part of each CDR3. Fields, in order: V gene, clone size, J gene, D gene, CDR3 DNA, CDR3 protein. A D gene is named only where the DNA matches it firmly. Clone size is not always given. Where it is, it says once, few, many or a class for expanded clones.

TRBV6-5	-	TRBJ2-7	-	TGTGCCAGCACCGCGGACAGTCAGGAGCAGTACTTC	CASTADSQEQYF
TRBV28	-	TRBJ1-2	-	TGTGCCATCGAACGGGTTAACTATGGCTACACCTTC	CAIERVNYGYTF
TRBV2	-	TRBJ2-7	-	TGTGCCAGCAGTGACTACTCTTCTTACGAGCAGTACTTC	CASSDYSSYEQYF
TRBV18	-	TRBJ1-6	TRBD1	TGTGCCAGCTCAGTAACAGGGGAAGTAAATTCACCCCTCCACTTT	CASSVTGEVNSPLHF
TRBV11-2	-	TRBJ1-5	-	TGTGCCAGCAGCTTAGGTAGCAATCAGCCCCAGCATTTT	CASSLGSNQPQHF
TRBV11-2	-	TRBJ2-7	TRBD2	TGTGCCAGCACCACTACTAGCGGGGCCTACGAGCAGTACTTC	CASTTTSGAYEQYF
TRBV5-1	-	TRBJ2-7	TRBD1	TGCGCCAGCAGCGCCGCCGGGACAGGGAACGAGCAGTACTTC	CASSAAGTGNEQYF
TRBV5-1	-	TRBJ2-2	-	TGCGCCAGCAGCTTGACAGCGAGCACCGGGGAGCTGTTTTTT	CASSLTASTGELFF
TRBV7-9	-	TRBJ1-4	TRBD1	TGTGCCAGCAGCGAAGCGGACAGGCTGTTCAGAGCAACTAATGAAAAACTGTTTTTT	CASSEADRLFRATNEKLFF
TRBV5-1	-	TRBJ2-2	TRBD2	TGCGCCAGCAGCCCAGGGACTAGCGGGGATTCTGACGGGGAGCTGTTTTTT	CASSPGTSGDSDGELFF
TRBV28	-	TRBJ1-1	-	TGTGCCAGCGGGGGGAACATGAACACTGAAGCTTTCTTT	CASGGNMNTEAFF
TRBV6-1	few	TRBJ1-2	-	TGTGCCGCGGGGTCATCCAGTCGTGGCTACACCTTC	CAAGSSSRGYTF
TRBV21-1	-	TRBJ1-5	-	TGTGCCAGCAGGCTCAGGGCGGGAAATCAGCCCCAGCATTTT	CASRLRAGNQPQHF
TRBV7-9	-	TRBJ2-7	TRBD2	TGTGCCAGCAGCCAGAGCACTAGCGGGAAGCGGTACGAGCAGTACTTC	CASSQSTSGKRYEQYF
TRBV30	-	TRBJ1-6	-	TGTGCCGTTAGTCATGAGGATTCACCCCTCCACTTT	CAVSHEDSPLHF
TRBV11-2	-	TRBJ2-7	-	TGTGCCAGCAGCTTAGACTACGAGCAGTACTTC	CASSLDYEQYF
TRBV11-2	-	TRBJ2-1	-	TGTGCCAGCAGCTTAATTCAGCAACTTTACAATGAGCAGTTCTTC	CASSLIQQLYNEQFF
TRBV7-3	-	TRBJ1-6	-	TGTGCCAGCAGCTTAAGTCAGGAGAAGGCGAGCTCCTATAATTCACCCCTCCACTTT	CASSLSQEKASSYNSPLHF
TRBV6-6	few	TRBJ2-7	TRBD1	TGTGCCAGCAGTTACCTGCGACAGGGGGTAACCTACGAGCAGTACTTC	CASSYLRQGVTYEQYF
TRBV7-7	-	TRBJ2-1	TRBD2	TGTGCTAGCAGCTTAGCCCCTAGCGGCCATGAGCAGTTCTTC	CASSLAPSGHEQFF
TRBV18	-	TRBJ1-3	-	TGTGCCAGCTCACCGCCTGGTGGATTGGAAAACACCATATATTTT	CASSPPGGLENTIYF
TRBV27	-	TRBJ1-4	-	TGTGTCAGCAGTTTAGGATGGCAGGAAGGGAAAAAACTGTTTTTT	CVSSLGWQEGKKLFF
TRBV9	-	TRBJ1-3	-	TGTGCCAGCAGCGTAGAGGGCAGACGCTCTGGAAACACCATATATTTT	CASSVEGRRSGNTIYF
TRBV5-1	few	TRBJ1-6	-	TGCGCCAGCAGCTTGGCCGCTCCTAATTCACCCCTCCACTTT	CASSLAAPNSPLHF
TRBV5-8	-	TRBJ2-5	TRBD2	TGTGCCAGCAGCTTGAGCACTAGCGAAGAGACCCAGTACTTC	CASSLSTSEETQYF
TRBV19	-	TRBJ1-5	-	TGTGCCAGTAGTGGTGTTAGGACGGAAGGGCAGCCCCAGCATTTT	CASSGVRTEGQPQHF
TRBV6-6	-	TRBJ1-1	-	TGTGCCAGCAGTTACCCCCTCGGGGCAGAAGCTTTCTTT	CASSYPLGAEAFF
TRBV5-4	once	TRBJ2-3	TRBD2	TGTGCCAGCAGCCAAGCGGGAGTTGGGACAGATACGCAGTATTTT	CASSQAGVGTDTQYF
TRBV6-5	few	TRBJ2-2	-	TGTGCCAGCAGTTACGCGGGCCAGGGGGAGCTGTTTTTT	CASSYAGQGELFF
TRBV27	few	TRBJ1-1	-	TGTGCCAGCAGTTTATCTGGTACCGACGGCACTGAAGCTTTCTTT	CASSLSGTDGTEAFF
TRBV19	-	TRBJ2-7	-	TGTGCCAGTAGTACCAGCTCCTACGAGCAGTACTTC	CASSTSSYEQYF
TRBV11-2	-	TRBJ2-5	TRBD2	TGTGCCAGCAGCTTCGCGGGGGGGAGAGAGACCCAGTACTTC	CASSFAGGRETQYF
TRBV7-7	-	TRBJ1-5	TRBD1	TGTGCTAGCAGCTTTCAGGACAGGGGTAGCAATCAGCCCCAGCATTTT	CASSFQDRGSNQPQHF
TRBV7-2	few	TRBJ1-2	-	TGTGCCAGCAGCTCAGGGGACTTGGGCTATGGCTACACCTTC	CASSSGDLGYGYTF
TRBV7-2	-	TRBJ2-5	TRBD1	TGTGCCAGCAGCTTAGCCGGACAGGGGGAGGCCCAGTACTTC	CASSLAGQGEAQYF